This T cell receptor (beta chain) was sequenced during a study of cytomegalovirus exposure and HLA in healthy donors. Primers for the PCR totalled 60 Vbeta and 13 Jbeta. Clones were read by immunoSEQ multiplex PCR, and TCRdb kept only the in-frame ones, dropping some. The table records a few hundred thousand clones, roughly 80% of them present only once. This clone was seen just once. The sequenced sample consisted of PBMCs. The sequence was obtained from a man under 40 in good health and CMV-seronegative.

CDR3 sequence: CASRPLDRGKETQYF. The CDR3 nucleotides read TGTGCCAGCAGACCCCTCGACAGGGGGAAAGAGACCCAGTACTTC. The J gene is TRBJ2-5, the V gene TRBV28; TRBD1 agrees at 9 bases. The trim removed 6 bases at V and 3 bases at J, leaving 8 bases unmatched. The CDR3 spans 15 residues. Germline CDR1 reads MDHEN; CDR2 reads SYDVKM.